Listed below are T cell receptor beta chains from one sample, sequenced in a study of tumor-infiltrating lymphocytes in primary liver carcinoma. TCRdb recomputed calls from the multiplex PCR reads with MiXCR, one row per CDR3 protein. Among almost 200,000 distinct CDR3 sequences listed, 65% were seen once. The sample comprised peripheral blood. Receptors were obtained from an older woman with primary liver carcinoma and hepatitis B virus infection. Both conserved end residues are part of each CDR3. The D gene is left open where the match is weak. Not every row has a clone size; where given, it reads once, few, many or a size class.

J gene | clone size | D gene | V gene | CDR3 DNA | CDR3 protein
TRBJ1-6 | many | NA | TRBV14 | TGTGCCAGCAGCCTAGAGACGGGTAATTCACCCCTCCACTTT | CASSLETGNSPLHF
TRBJ2-1 | many | NA | TRBV7-9 | TGTGCCAGCGCCCGGGACTTCTCTCATGAGCAGTTCTTC | CASARDFSHEQFF
TRBJ2-1 | NA | NA | TRBV4-1 | TGCGCCAGCAGCCACCTACCCTCCCCGGAAGGGCAGTTATTC | CASSHLPSPEGQLF
TRBJ2-1 | NA | NA | TRBV24-1 | TGTGCCACCAGTGACTACGGGGGACGCCCTGAGCAGTTCTTC | CATSDYGGRPEQFF
TRBJ2-1 | once | TRBD2 | TRBV5-1 | TGCGCCAGCGCATTAGCGGGAGCGAGGAATGAGCGGTTCTTC | CASALAGARNERFF
TRBJ1-6 | NA | TRBD1 | TRBV12-3/TRBV12-4 | TGTGCCAGCAGCCCACAGGGGACCATGGGTCCACCCCTCCATTTT | CASSPQGTMGPPLHF
TRBJ2-4 | NA | NA | TRBV28 | TGTGCCAGCAGTTCCACAGGGTCAGCCAAAAACATTCAGTACTTC | CASSSTGSAKNIQYF
TRBJ2-1 | NA | TRBD2 | TRBV4-1 | TGCGCCAGCAGCCAAGCCCCACCACCTCTAGCGGATCTCTTCAATGAGCACTTCTTC | CASSQAPPPLADLFNEHFF
TRBJ2-5 | NA | NA | TRBV7-7 | TGTGCTAGCAGCTTAGCGGACTCGGTACAGACCCAGTACTTC | CASSLADSVQTQYF
TRBJ1-1 | NA | NA | TRBV19 | TGTGCCAGTAGTCCCCACGGGAACACTGAAGCTTTCTTT | CASSPHGNTEAFF
TRBJ1-2 | few | TRBD1 | TRBV4-1 | TGCGCCAGCAGCCCCCAACGAATACATACAGGGGGATATGGCTACACCTTC | CASSPQRIHTGGYGYTF
TRBJ2-2 | NA | NA | TRBV11-3 | TGTCCCAGCAGCTTTAACAGGAACACTGGGGAGCTGTTTTTT | CPSSFNRNTGELFF
TRBJ2-1 | NA | NA | TRBV9 | TGTGCCAGCAGCTCCCGATTCTCCGATGAGCGGTTCTTC | CASSSRFSDERFF
TRBJ2-3 | NA | NA | TRBV5-1 | TGCGCCAGCAGCTTGATTCCGGCGGCAGATACGCAGTATTTT | CASSLIPAADTQYF
TRBJ2-7 | NA | TRBD1 | TRBV12-3/TRBV12-4 | TGTGCCAGCAGCTCGACAGGGTGCCAGTCCTACGAACAGTACTTC | CASSSTGCQSYEQYF
TRBJ2-7 | NA | TRBD2 | TRBV11-2 | TGTGCCAGTACCTTTAGCGGGGGCCCATACGAGCAGTACTTC | CASTFSGGPYEQYF
TRBJ2-2 | NA | NA | TRBV11-2 | TGTGCCAGCAGCTTAGGTGGCAGCGCGAACACCGGGGAGCAGTTTTTT | CASSLGGSANTGEQFF
TRBJ2-6 | NA | NA | TRBV6-1 | TGTGCCAGCAGTTCAGGGGTCTCTGGGGCCAACGTCCTGACTTTC | CASSSGVSGANVLTF
TRBJ2-1 | NA | TRBD2 | TRBV6-2/TRBV6-3 | TGTGCCAGCAGATCCGGGACTACCAGGAATGACCAGTTCTTC | CASRSGTTRNDQFF